This TCR beta chain was recovered during a study of neoadjuvant anti-PD-1 for oral cavity cancer (dated by TCRdb to about 2021). Regarding the complete study: Before curative-intent surgical resection, most patients were given three to four biweekly doses of nivolumab at 3 mg/kg. Patients with complete response, partial response or stable disease by RECIST 1.1 were defined as responders, whereas patients with progression were defined as non-responders. For patients who did not progress, a fourth nivolumab dose was given around day 43, followed by definitive surgical resection on days 50-56. The parent correlative cohort had more than 10 patients and a response rate of 33%. Broader findings and caveats from the paper: Only a few patients per response group were included in the TCR analyses, and larger cohorts for validation were called for by the authors. After neoadjuvant nivolumab, significantly higher T cell clonality (Gini index) was found within PBMCs in non-responders than in responders. A higher pretreatment blood Treg/Th17 ratio correlated with both higher pretreatment blood TCRbeta clonality and lower post-treatment tumor TCRbeta clonality.

In the paper's terms, the time point label means: before neoadjuvant nivolumab. Patients were newly diagnosed with stage II-IVA oral cavity squamous cell carcinoma and had received no prior systemic or radiation treatment. The cohort was composed of patients with HPV-negative, locally advanced oral cavity squamous cell carcinoma. No culture maintenance or expansion was done, as the peripheral blood mononuclear cells went straight to analysis. Samples came from a longitudinal correlative study of a single-arm phase II trial of neoadjuvant nivolumab in oral cavity squamous cell carcinoma. Subject-matched pre- and post-treatment PBMCs and tumors from three responders and three non-responders were subjected to genomic DNA-based TCRbeta sequencing. Peripheral blood mononuclear cells were drawn once before nivolumab treatment and a second time after treatment, when surgery took place. The Maxwell RSC DNA from Cells kit was used to extract genomic DNA from PBMCs.

Trimming at the junction amounts to 4 bases on V and 5 bases on J, and the germline ends lie 8 bases apart. The CDR3 measures 11 amino acids from cysteine to phenylalanine. The only DNA kept is the CDR3, 33 bases in frame from the first base. The germline V gene encodes CDR1 DFQATT and CDR2 SNEGSKA (reference sequence). PBMC libraries used mostly 450 to 500 ng of input genomic DNA for deep sequencing, with six replicates per sample. The immunoSEQ hsTCRbeta kit was used to prepare TCRbeta libraries, following the manufacturer's instructions. The completed libraries were mixed into a single pool at 3 nM, then sequenced with an Illumina NovaSeq 6000 S4 flow cell. The authors' analysis ran thus. The immunoSEQ Analyzer handled quality control and preprocessing of the raw data. The analysis was restricted to productive rearrangements, with each unique CDR3 amino acid sequence defining a clonotype. Using the R package tcR, the researchers computed the Gini-Simpson index as their estimate of repertoire clonality. Gini indices were compared with Student's t test, and associations with tumor size change were assessed by Pearson correlation. TCRdb provides this immuneACCESS table in a form limited to in-frame rearrangements. Some clones are lacking; in checked studies, under half of them reflect an unresolved V gene, and why the rest are absent is not known. The V and J calls and clone size were taken over from that table, and D and trimming were inferred from the DNA. Counted in this sample were 11,000 to 15,000 clones; 70% to 75% of them appeared once. Clones ranked in the top ten supply approximately 3% of the sample.

A remark on this clone: The clone's antigen remains unknown. Qualities for individual bases were not recorded, and no much larger clone is one base off.

The sequence was collected from a person aged 40 to 85 with oral cavity squamous cell carcinoma. The chain is encoded by TRBV20-1 joined to TRBJ2-5, with no D gene named confidently. Sequencing used PBMCs, obtained before nivolumab (anti-PD-1) treatment. The nucleotide sequence is TGCAGTGCTACAGGTGTGGAGACCCAGTACTTC. This yields the protein CSATGVETQYF.